Here is one T cell receptor beta chain with its context. As yet, its antigen is unknown. The protocol was immunoSEQ multiplex PCR, while the TCRdb copy is restricted to in-frame clones and leaves out a portion. The sample lists fewer than 55,000 clones; more than 65% were seen once. This sample is drawn from a study of T cell responses to AZD1222 COVID-19 vaccine. Study-wide results and limits: Among the donors, most were white British and more were female, and clonal diversity was possibly underestimated.

This sequence originates from an adult in good health. The source was peripheral blood, collected on day 0 of MenACWY control vaccination.

The CDR3 sequence is CASSQERRGSYEQYF. In nucleotides, the CDR3 is TGCGCCAGCAGCCAAGAGAGAAGGGGCTCCTACGAGCAGTACTTC. The rearrangement uses TRBV4-1 and TRBJ2-7; tentatively, D is TRBD1 (5 bases). CDR1 and CDR2 (germline): MGHRA, YSYEKL. The CDR3 sequence is 15 residues long. V was cut by 0 bases and J by 0 bases, with 9 bases left in between.